This T cell receptor beta chain was sequenced in a study of a mutant IDH1 vaccine in newly diagnosed glioma. At the level of the study: Every participant had undergone radiotherapy, temozolomide, or both before, and most underwent both.

Stated time point: baseline, week 1 (first vaccination visit). Treatment indicated: pre-vaccination baseline after standard-of-care therapy. Tumors from donors were new WHO grade 3 or 4 IDH1-mutant astrocytomas with ATRX loss. Regarding this clone: What it binds is unknown.

The method was immunoSEQ multiplex PCR; TCRdb's version includes in-frame clones alone and lacks a portion of them. This sample has tens of thousands of clones, with more than 80% found just once. Overall study results and limits: Changes in top peripheral clonotypes did not appear linked to pseudoprogression. Researchers report vaccine-induced immune responses in about 93% of patients.

Here the sequenced sample was PBMCs, taken from a glioma patient treated with radiotherapy, temozolomide or both. The source is a man in his forties with glioma.

CDR3 nucleotide sequence: TGTGCCACCACCCTGTTGGTAACTAATGAAAAACTGTTTTTT. Amino acid sequence: CATTLLVTNEKLFF. V usage is TRBV15 and J usage is TRBJ1-4; D is uncertain. Germline assignment: CDR1 LNHNV and CDR2 YYDKDF (reference sequence). The V end was cut by 7 bases, the J end by 1 base, with 10 bases between. This CDR3 comprises 14 residues.